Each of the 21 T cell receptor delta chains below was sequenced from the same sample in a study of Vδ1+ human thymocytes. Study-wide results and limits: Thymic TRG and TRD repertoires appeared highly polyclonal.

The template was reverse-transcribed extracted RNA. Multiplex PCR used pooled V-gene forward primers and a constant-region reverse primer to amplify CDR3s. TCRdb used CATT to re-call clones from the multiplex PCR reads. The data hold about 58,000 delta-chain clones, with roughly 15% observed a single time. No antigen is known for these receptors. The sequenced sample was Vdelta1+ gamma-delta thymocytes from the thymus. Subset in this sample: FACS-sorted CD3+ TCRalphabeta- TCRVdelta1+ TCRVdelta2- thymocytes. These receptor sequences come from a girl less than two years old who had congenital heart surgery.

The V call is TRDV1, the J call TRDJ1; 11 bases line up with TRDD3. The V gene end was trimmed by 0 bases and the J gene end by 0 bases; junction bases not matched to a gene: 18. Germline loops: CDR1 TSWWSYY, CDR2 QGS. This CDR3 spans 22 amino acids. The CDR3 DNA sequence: TGTGCTCTTGGGGAACTTTTCCCACACTGGGGGATATCAACCCCGTACACCGATAAACTCATCTTT. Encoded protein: CALGELFPHWGISTPYTDKLIF.

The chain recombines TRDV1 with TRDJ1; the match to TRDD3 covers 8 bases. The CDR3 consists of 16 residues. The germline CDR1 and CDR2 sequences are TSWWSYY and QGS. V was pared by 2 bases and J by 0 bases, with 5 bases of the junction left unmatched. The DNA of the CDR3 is TGTGCTCTTGGGGAAAATGGGGGATGGGACACCGATAAACTCATCTTT. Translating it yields CALGENGGWDTDKLIF.

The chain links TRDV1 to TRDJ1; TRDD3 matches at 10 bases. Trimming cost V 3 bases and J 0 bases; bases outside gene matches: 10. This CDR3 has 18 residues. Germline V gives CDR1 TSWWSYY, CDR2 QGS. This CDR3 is CALGDLYWGMGYTDKLIF. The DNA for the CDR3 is TGTGCTCTTGGGGATCTATACTGGGGGATGGGGTACACCGATAAACTCATCTTT.

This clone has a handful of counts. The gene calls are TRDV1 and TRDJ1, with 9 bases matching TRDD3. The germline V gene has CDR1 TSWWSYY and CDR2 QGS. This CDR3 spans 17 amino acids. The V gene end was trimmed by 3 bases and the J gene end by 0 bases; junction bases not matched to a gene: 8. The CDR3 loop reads CALGEVCWGIYTDKLIF. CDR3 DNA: TGTGCTCTTGGGGAGGTATGCTGGGGGATTTACACCGATAAACTCATCTTT.

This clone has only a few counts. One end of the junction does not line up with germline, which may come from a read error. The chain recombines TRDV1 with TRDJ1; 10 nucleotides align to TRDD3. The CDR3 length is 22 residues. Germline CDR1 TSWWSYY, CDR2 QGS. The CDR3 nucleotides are TGTGCTCTTGGGGAACTATGGGCAGCGGGTACTGGGGGATTCCAGTACACCGTTAAACTCATCTTT. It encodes CALGELWAAGTGGFQYTVKLIF.

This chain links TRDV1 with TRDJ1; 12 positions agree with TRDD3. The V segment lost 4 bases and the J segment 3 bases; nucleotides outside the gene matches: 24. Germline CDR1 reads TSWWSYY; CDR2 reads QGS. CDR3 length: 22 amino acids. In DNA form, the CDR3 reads TGTGCTCTTGGGGGGCATTTCCCACGGTTACTGGGGGATACTCTTGAGGCCGATAAACTCATCTTT. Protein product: CALGGHFPRLLGDTLEADKLIF.

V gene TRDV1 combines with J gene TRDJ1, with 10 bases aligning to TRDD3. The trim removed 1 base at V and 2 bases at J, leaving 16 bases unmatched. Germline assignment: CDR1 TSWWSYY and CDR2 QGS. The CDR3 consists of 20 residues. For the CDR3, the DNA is TGTGCTCTTGGGGAACCCTGCGAGCCTTGGGGGATACACGGGACCGATAAACTCATCTTT. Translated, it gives CALGEPCEPWGIHGTDKLIF.

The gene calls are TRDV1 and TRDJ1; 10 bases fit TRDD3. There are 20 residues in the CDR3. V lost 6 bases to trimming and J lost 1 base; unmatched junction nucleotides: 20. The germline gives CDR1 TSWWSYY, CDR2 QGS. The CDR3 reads CALGLTRGGYADRGTDKLIF. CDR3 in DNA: TGTGCTCTTGGCCTTACCAGGGGGGGATACGCGGACAGGGGCACCGATAAACTCATCTTT.

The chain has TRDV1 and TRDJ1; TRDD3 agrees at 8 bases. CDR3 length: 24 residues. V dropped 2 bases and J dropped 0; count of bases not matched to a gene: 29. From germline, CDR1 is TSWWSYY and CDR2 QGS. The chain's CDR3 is CALGEYTHRVSTGGCNPYTDKLIF. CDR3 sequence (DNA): TGTGCTCTTGGGGAATATACCCACCGGGTATCAACTGGGGGCTGCAATCCGTACACCGATAAACTCATCTTT.

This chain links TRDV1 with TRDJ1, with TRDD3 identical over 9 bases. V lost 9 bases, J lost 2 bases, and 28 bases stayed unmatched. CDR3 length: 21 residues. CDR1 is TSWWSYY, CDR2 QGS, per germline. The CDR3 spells CALLEWAVPDWGYAGTDKLIF. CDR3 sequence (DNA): TGTGCTCTCCTAGAGTGGGCAGTACCGGACTGGGGATACGCAGGGACCGATAAACTCATCTTT.

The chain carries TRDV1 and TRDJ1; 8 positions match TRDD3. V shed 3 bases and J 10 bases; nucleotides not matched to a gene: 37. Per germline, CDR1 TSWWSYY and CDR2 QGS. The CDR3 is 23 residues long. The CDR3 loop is CALGEPRRGRSYYVGEDTGGLIF. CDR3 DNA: TGTGCTCTTGGGGAGCCCCGCCGCGGTCGGTCTTATTACGTCGGGGAAGATACTGGGGGACTCATCTTT.

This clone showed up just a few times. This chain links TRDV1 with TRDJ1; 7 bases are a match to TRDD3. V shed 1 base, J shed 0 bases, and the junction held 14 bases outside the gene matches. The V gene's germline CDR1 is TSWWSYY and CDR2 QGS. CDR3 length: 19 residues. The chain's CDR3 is CALGEPVALVLGYTDKLIF. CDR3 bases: TGTGCTCTTGGGGAACCAGTGGCTCTTGTACTGGGGTACACCGATAAACTCATCTTT.

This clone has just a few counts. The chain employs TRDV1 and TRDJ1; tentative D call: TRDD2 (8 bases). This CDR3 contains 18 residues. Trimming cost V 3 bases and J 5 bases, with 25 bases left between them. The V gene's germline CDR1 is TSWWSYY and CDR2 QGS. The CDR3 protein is CALGDSLPTRGIYDKLIF. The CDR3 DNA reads TGTGCTCTTGGGGACTCACTTCCTACCCGGGGGATTTATGATAAACTCATCTTT.

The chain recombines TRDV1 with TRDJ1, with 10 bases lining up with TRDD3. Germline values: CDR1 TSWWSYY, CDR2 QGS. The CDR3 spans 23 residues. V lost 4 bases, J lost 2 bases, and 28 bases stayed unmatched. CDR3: CALGVPPSSTGGFADAVTDKLIF. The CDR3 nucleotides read TGTGCTCTTGGGGTTCCCCCGTCCTCTACTGGGGGATTCGCTGACGCCGTAACCGATAAACTCATCTTT.

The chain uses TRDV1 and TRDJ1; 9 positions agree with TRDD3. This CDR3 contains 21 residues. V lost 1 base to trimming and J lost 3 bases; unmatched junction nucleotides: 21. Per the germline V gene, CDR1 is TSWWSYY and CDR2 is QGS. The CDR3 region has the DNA TGTGCTCTTGGGGAACCTTTTCTCCCCGTACTGGGGGAAAATCGGGCCGATAAACTCATCTTT. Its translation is CALGEPFLPVLGENRADKLIF.

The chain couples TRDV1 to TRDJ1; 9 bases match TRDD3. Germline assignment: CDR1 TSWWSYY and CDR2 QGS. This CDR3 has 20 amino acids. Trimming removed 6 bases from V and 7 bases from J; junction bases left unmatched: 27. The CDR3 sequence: CALGVIKHPPSPGDTSKLIF. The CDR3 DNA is TGTGCTCTTGGAGTAATTAAACACCCCCCATCTCCGGGGGATACAAGTAAACTCATCTTT.

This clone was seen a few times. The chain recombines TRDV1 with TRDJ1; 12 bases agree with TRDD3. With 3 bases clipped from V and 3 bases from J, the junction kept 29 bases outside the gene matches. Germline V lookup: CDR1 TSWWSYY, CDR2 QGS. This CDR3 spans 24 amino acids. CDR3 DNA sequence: TGTGCTCTTGGGGACAAATCCCCTTTCCCAGCCCAAGGGGGATACTGGGGGATACCCGATAAACTCATCTTT. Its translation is CALGDKSPFPAQGGYWGIPDKLIF.

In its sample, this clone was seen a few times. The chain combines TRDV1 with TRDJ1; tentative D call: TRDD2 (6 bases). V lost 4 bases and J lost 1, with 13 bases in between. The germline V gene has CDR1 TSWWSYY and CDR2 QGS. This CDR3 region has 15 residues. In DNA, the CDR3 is TGTGCTCTTGGGGTCTACTTCCTCCCCACCGATAAACTCATCTTT. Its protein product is CALGVYFLPTDKLIF.

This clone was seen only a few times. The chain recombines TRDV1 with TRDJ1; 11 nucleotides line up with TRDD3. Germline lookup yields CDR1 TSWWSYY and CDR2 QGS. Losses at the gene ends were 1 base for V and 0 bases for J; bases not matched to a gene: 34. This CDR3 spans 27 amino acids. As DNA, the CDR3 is TGTGCTCTTGGGGAACAAGTATGGCCTTCCCCAGCCTACCGGGGGCTGGGGGATACCTGGTACACCGATAAACTCATCTTT. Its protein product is CALGEQVWPSPAYRGLGDTWYTDKLIF.

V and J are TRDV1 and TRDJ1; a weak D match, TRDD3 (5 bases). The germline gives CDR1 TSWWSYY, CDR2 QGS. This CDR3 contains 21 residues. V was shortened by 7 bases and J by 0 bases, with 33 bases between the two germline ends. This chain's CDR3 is CALATLYGELVDSKYTDKLIF. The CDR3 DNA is TGTGCTCTTGCGACCCTCTACGGGGAGTTGGTGGATTCTAAGTACACCGATAAACTCATCTTT.

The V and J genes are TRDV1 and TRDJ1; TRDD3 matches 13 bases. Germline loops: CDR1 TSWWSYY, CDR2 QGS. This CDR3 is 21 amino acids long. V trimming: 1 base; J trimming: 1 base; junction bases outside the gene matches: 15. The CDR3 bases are TGTGCTCTTGGGGAACGGGGGTCATCGTACTGGGGGATACGGGCCACCGATAAACTCATCTTT. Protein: CALGERGSSYWGIRATDKLIF.